The table lists the clone carrying this T cell receptor beta chain with many counts. Its target is unknown. CD45RA-CD27- cells were effector memory; CD45RA+CD27- cells were EMRA. This sample stems from a study of naive and memory T cell subsets. An equimolar mix of two oligonucleotides served as the beta constant-region primer for TRBC1 and TRBC2. Four rounds of PCR amplified the ligated cDNA using nested alpha and beta constant-region primers plus SP2. One entry per CDR3 protein results from TCRdb running MiXCR on the UMI-ligation and nested PCR reads. The profile covers 25,000 to 40,000 distinct CDR3 sequences, with roughly 18% appearing a single time and under 4% taken by the ten largest. Study findings and constraints: Diversity fell and Gini index rose from naive through CM, EM, EMRA.

In germline, CDR1 is DFQATT, CDR2 SNEGSKA (reference sequence). The CDR3 runs 12 residues. Trimming removed 3 bases from V and 7 bases from J, with 12 bases in between. The chain employs TRBV20-1 and TRBJ1-2, with no clear D. The TCR comes from a human donor in good health. Material for sequencing was effector memory CD4+ T cells from blood. The subset here: effector memory, CD45RA- CD27-. This chain's CDR3 is CSARDQSVGYTF. The CDR3 nucleotides are TGCAGTGCTAGGGACCAGAGCGTTGGCTACACCTTC.